What follows are 32 T cell receptor beta chains derived from one specimen sequenced in a study of blood T cell repertoires in COVID-19. Only in-frame clones appear in the TCRdb table, and some are missing; sequencing was by immunoSEQ multiplex PCR. The sample includes tens of thousands of clones, roughly 84% of them seen just once. The specimen sequenced was peripheral blood. These receptors were obtained from a man aged 50 to 60 with acute or convalescent COVID-19.

This clone showed up just a few times. The rearrangement links TRBV30 to TRBJ2-2; TRBD1 matches at 9 bases. The V gene end was trimmed by 1 base and the J gene end by 3 bases; junction bases not matched to a gene: 0. CDR3 size: 14 residues. Germline assignment: CDR1 GTSNPN and CDR2 SVGIG (reference sequence). CDR3 sequence (DNA): TGTGCCTGGAGTGGGGACAGGGACACCGGGGAGCTGTTTTTT. As protein: CAWSGDRDTGELFF. Full variable domain (missing parts from reference TRBV30 and TRBJ2-2): SQTIHQWPATLVQPVGSPLSLECTVEGTSNPNLYWYRQAAGRGLQLLFYSVGIGQISSEVPQNLSASRPQDRQFILSSKKLLLSDSGFYLCAWSGDRDTGELFFGEGSRLTVL.

This clone was observed a single time. The gene calls are TRBV5-5 and TRBJ1-5, with 8 bases that match TRBD1. The CDR3 totals 16 residues. Trimming removed 4 bases from V and 4 bases from J; junction bases left unmatched: 10. The germline V gene has CDR1 SGHKS and CDR2 YYEKEE (reference sequence). This CDR3 reads CASSLGAGGKNQPQHF. CDR3 in DNA: TGTGCCAGCAGCCTGGGCGCAGGGGGCAAAAATCAGCCCCAGCATTTT.

This clone has only one observation. The rearrangement joins TRBV5-6 to TRBJ1-2, with TRBD1 identical over 7 bases. The CDR3 sequence is 14 residues long. Per germline, CDR1 SGHDT and CDR2 YYEEEE. V was pared by 4 bases and J by 4 bases, with 7 bases of the junction left unmatched. For the CDR3, the DNA is TGTGCCAGCAGCGATCGGGACAGTAGCTATGGCTACACCTTC. This translates into CASSDRDSSYGYTF. Complete variable domain (other parts from reference TRBV5-6 and TRBJ1-2): DAGVTQSPTHLIKTRGQQVTLRCSPKSGHDTVSWYQQALGQGPQFIFQYYEEEERQRGNFPDRFSGHQFPNYSSELNVNALLLGDSALYLCASSDRDSSYGYTFGSGTRLTVV.

The chain joins TRBV9 to TRBJ1-2, with 7 bases that match TRBD1. The CDR3 loop spans 14 amino acids. Unmatched junction bases numbered 11, after V lost 4 bases and J lost 8 bases. The germline V gene encodes CDR1 SGDLS and CDR2 YYNGEE. CDR3 sequence: CASSPPGQHEGYTF. CDR3 in DNA: TGTGCCAGCAGCCCACCGGGACAGCACGAGGGCTACACCTTC.

The chain joins TRBV27 to TRBJ1-6; 11 bases agree with TRBD1. The CDR3 loop spans 15 amino acids. CDR1 and CDR2 (germline): MNHEY, SMNVEV (reference sequence). V was pared by 7 bases and J by 8 bases, with 7 bases of the junction left unmatched. CDR3 amino acids: CASTFGGQGDSPLHF. CDR3 DNA sequence: TGTGCCAGCACCTTTGGGGGACAGGGGGATTCACCCCTCCACTTT.

The chain couples TRBV10-3 to TRBJ2-7; possibly TRBD1 for D (6 bases). V lost 6 bases, J lost 2 bases, and 17 bases lay in between. Germline V gene data show CDR1 as ENHRY and CDR2 as SYGVKD. This CDR3 contains 15 residues. CDR3 region: CAIRADGGSTYEQYF. The CDR3 DNA sequence: TGTGCCATCAGGGCAGATGGGGGCAGTACCTACGAGCAGTACTTC.

The chain couples TRBV5-4 to TRBJ1-1; the D is unclear. The germline V gene has CDR1 SGHNT and CDR2 YYREEE (reference sequence). The germline V and J ends were trimmed by 3 bases and 5 bases, with 11 bases remaining between them. The CDR3 is made up of 13 amino acids. The CDR3 reads CASSYGVGTEAFF. The CDR3, as DNA: TGTGCCAGCAGCTATGGAGTTGGGACTGAAGCTTTCTTT.

The chain joins TRBV30 to TRBJ2-5, with D perhaps TRBD2 (5 bases). The CDR3 has 16 residues. Between the trimmed V and J ends, which lost 0 bases and 3 bases, there was a span of 17 bases. Per the germline V gene, CDR1 is GTSNPN and CDR2 is SVGIG (reference sequence). In DNA, the CDR3 is TGTGCCTGGAGTGTACCGCACGGGATCGTAAAAGAGACCCAGTACTTC. Amino acids: CAWSVPHGIVKETQYF.

The chain couples TRBV18 to TRBJ1-6; 8 nucleotides match TRBD1. The length of the CDR3 is 14 residues. J lost 8 bases, V lost 4 bases, and 4 bases had no gene match. Germline V lookup: CDR1 KGHSH, CDR2 LQKENI. Here the CDR3 reads CASSRTGLDSPLHF. The CDR3 DNA follows: TGTGCCAGCTCACGGACAGGGCTCGATTCACCCCTCCACTTT. Complete variable domain (other parts from reference TRBV18 and TRBJ1-6): NAGVMQNPRHLVRRRGQEARLRCSPMKGHSHVYWYRQLPEEGLKFMVYLQKENIIDESGMPKERFSAEFPKEGPSILRIQQVVRGDSAAYFCASSRTGLDSPLHFGNGTRLTVT.

In its sample, this clone was seen once. The rearrangement links TRBV24-1 to TRBJ2-3; 8 nucleotides match TRBD1. The CDR3 has 15 residues. Germline CDR1 and CDR2: KGHDR and SFDVKD. After removal of 2 bases from V and 5 bases from J, the junction contained 5 bases not matched to a gene. DNA of the CDR3: TGTGCCACCAGTGATTGGGCAGGGGGCCTAGATACGCAGTATTTT. Translating it yields CATSDWAGGLDTQYF.

This chain links TRBV7-2 with TRBJ1-4; 9 bases are a match to TRBD1. The CDR3 has 18 amino acids. The germline CDR1 and CDR2 sequences are SGHTA and FQGNSA. With 5 bases clipped from V and 8 bases from J, the junction kept 18 bases outside the gene matches. CDR3 DNA: TGTGCCAGCAGCCCCCGGGACAGGGACGTTTTGTTTTGGGAAAAACTGTTTTTT. Translation: CASSPRDRDVLFWEKLFF. The whole variable domain, remainder taken from reference TRBV7-2 and TRBJ1-4, is GAGVSQSPSNKVTEKGKDVELRCDPISGHTALYWYRQSLGQGLEFLIYFQGNSAPDKSGLPSDRFSAERTGGSVSTLTIQRTQQEDSAVYLCASSPRDRDVLFWEKLFFGSGTQLSVL.

This clone was seen only once. CDR3 DNA: TGTGCCAGCAGCCATGGGGCAGGGGGGTATGGCTACACCTTC. Translated: CASSHGAGGYGYTF. This chain connects TRBV5-5 to TRBJ1-2; TRBD1 aligns across 7 bases. The junction had 8 bases not matched to a gene; V was cut back by 4 bases and J by 5 bases. CDR3 size: 14 residues. From germline, CDR1 is SGHKS and CDR2 YYEKEE (reference sequence). The full variable domain, rest sourced from reference TRBV5-5 and TRBJ1-2, is DAGVTQSPTHLIKTRGQQVTLRCSPISGHKSVSWYQQVLGQGPQFIFQYYEKEERGRGNFPDRFSARQFPNYSSELNVNALLLGDSALYLCASSHGAGGYGYTFGSGTRLTVV.

V is TRBV4-2 and J is TRBJ2-7, with a tentative D call TRBD1 (6 bases). Germline V lookup: CDR1 LGHNA, CDR2 YNFKEQ. The CDR3 runs to 14 residues. Trimming removed 6 bases at V and 2 bases at J, with 14 bases between. CDR3 sequence: CASRKGQQTYEQYF. The CDR3 region has the DNA TGTGCCAGCAGGAAAGGACAGCAAACCTACGAGCAGTACTTC.

This chain uses TRBV5-1 with TRBJ2-3; TRBD1 is a possible D gene (6 bases). Germline assignment: CDR1 SGHRS and CDR2 YFSETQ. Trimming stripped 2 bases from V and 4 bases from J, with 14 bases between. This CDR3 region has 15 residues. CDR3 loop: CASSLTGLKADTQYF. In DNA form, the CDR3 reads TGCGCCAGCAGCTTAACAGGGCTTAAGGCAGATACGCAGTATTTT.

The J gene is TRBJ1-5, the V gene TRBV6-5, with 9 bases identical to TRBD1. Germline loops: CDR1 MNHEY, CDR2 SVGAGI. Trimming removed 10 bases from V and 4 bases from J; junction bases left unmatched: 5. The CDR3 covers 13 residues. The CDR3 loop is CATGQGRNQPQHF. In DNA form, the CDR3 reads TGTGCCACTGGACAGGGGAGAAATCAGCCCCAGCATTTT.

V and J are TRBV5-4 and TRBJ2-5, with 13 bases that match TRBD2. This CDR3 region has 15 residues. Losses at the gene ends were 2 bases for V and 4 bases for J; bases not matched to a gene: 2. Germline V gene lookup returns CDR1 SGHNT and CDR2 YYREEE (reference sequence). CDR3 amino acids: CASSLRLAGGETQYF. The CDR3 bases are TGTGCCAGCAGCTTAAGACTAGCGGGAGGAGAGACCCAGTACTTC.

This chain links TRBV19 with TRBJ1-6; D is perhaps TRBD1 (5 bases). V lost 6 bases, J lost 7 bases, and 13 bases lay in between. Germline values: CDR1 LNHDA, CDR2 SQIVND (reference sequence). This CDR3 is 14 amino acids long. The CDR3 sequence: CASRSTGENSPLHF. The CDR3 coding sequence is TGTGCCAGTAGATCGACGGGGGAAAATTCACCCCTCCACTTT.

J is TRBJ2-7 and V is TRBV9; D is unresolved. V was cut by 3 bases and J by 5 bases, with 9 bases left in between. The CDR3 sequence is 12 residues long. Germline V lookup: CDR1 SGDLS, CDR2 YYNGEE. This chain's CDR3 is CASSGRNNEQYF. CDR3 in DNA: TGTGCCAGCAGCGGCAGAAACAACGAGCAGTACTTC.

The chain combines TRBV7-9 with TRBJ2-6; 7 bases line up with TRBD1. The CDR3 is made up of 18 amino acids. Trimming cost V 5 bases and J 4 bases; bases outside gene matches: 14. From germline, CDR1 is SEHNR and CDR2 FQNEAQ (reference sequence). The CDR3 loop reads CASSRNRGRQSGANVLTF. For the CDR3, the DNA is TGTGCCAGCAGCCGTAACAGGGGCCGCCAGTCGGGGGCCAACGTCCTGACTTTC.

J is TRBJ2-3 and V is TRBV2; D not resolved. The length of the CDR3 is 13 residues. CDR1 SNHLY and CDR2 FYNNEI come from the germline V gene. V was pared by 6 bases and J by 10 bases, with 17 bases between. CDR3 sequence: CASRGPFLEAQYF. The CDR3 coding sequence is TGTGCCAGCAGGGGTCCGTTTCTAGAGGCGCAGTATTTT.

This clone was seen a handful of times. This sequence joins TRBV28 and TRBJ1-5; possible D gene TRBD1, 6 bases. This CDR3 has 12 amino acids. V was cut by 8 bases and J by 6 bases, with 11 bases left in between. The germline gives CDR1 MDHEN, CDR2 SYDVKM. The CDR3 DNA sequence: TGTGCCAGCCGGGGGGGCGGTCAGCCCCAGCATTTT. Translating gives CASRGGGQPQHF.

The chain employs TRBV5-4 and TRBJ2-4; TRBD1 aligns across 9 bases. Trimming at V came to 3 bases and at J to 7 bases, leaving 8 bases not matched to a gene. The CDR3 has 15 residues. Germline CDR1 and CDR2: SGHNT and YYREEE (reference sequence). The chain's CDR3 is CASSSSGQGMNIQYF. The CDR3 coding sequence is TGTGCCAGCAGCTCGTCGGGACAGGGTATGAACATTCAGTACTTC.

The genes are TRBV28 and TRBJ2-5; D is possibly TRBD1 (6 bases). This CDR3 has 14 amino acids. V was cut by 2 bases and J by 5 bases, with 12 bases left in between. CDR1 MDHEN and CDR2 SYDVKM come from the germline V gene. The CDR3 loop is CASSLTGSSETQYF. CDR3 coding DNA: TGTGCCAGCAGTTTAACAGGGTCTAGCGAGACCCAGTACTTC.

This chain links TRBV4-1 with TRBJ2-2; weak D call: TRBD1 (6 bases). V dropped 5 bases and J dropped 5 bases, with 12 bases sitting between them. CDR1 is MGHRA and CDR2 is YSYEKL in the germline V gene. The CDR3 consists of 14 residues. CDR3 sequence: CASSIDRKTGELFF. CDR3 nucleotides: TGCGCCAGCAGCATCGACAGGAAGACCGGGGAGCTGTTTTTT.

The rearrangement uses TRBV10-2 and TRBJ1-1; D may be TRBD1 (6 bases). The CDR3 totals 17 residues. Germline V lookup: CDR1 WSHSY, CDR2 SAAADI. V lost 2 bases and J 1 base, leaving 17 bases between the germline ends. In nucleotides, the CDR3 is TGCGCCAGCAGTGAGGACCGTTTGGGACACCCGAACACTGAAGCTTTCTTT. As protein: CASSEDRLGHPNTEAFF.

V gene TRBV20-1 combines with J gene TRBJ2-7; 9 nucleotides match TRBD2. In germline, CDR1 is DFQATT, CDR2 SNEGSKA (reference sequence). There are 15 residues in the CDR3. V gave up 5 bases and J gave up 0 bases; unmatched junction bases: 8. The CDR3 nucleotides are TGCAGTGCTTGTGATAGCGGGAGACTCTCCTACGAGCAGTACTTC. Protein sequence: CSACDSGRLSYEQYF.

The J gene is TRBJ2-1, the V gene TRBV11-2; TRBD1 might be the D (5 bases). The V gene's germline CDR1 is SGHAT and CDR2 FQNNGV. The ends were cut back, 3 bases at V and 0 bases at J, with 12 bases in the middle. This CDR3 has 16 amino acids. CDR3 nucleotide sequence: TGTGCCAGCAGCTTGCTGGGGCGGACCTCCTACAATGAGCAGTTCTTC. It is translated as CASSLLGRTSYNEQFF.

The chain uses TRBV6-5 and TRBJ1-3; unclear D gene. Between the trimmed V and J ends, which lost 6 bases and 2 bases, there was a span of 11 bases. Germline CDR1 and CDR2: MNHEY and SVGAGI. This CDR3 is built from 14 residues. The CDR3 DNA reads TGTGCCAGCAGCTACCGGCAGGCTGGAAACACCATATATTTT. It translates to CASSYRQAGNTIYF.

This clone was recorded a few times. The rearrangement joins TRBV7-2 to TRBJ1-2, with D uncertain. Trimming shortened V by 4 bases and J by 0 bases, and 15 bases separated the two germline ends. Looked up from germline, CDR1 is SGHTA and CDR2 is FQGNSA. The CDR3 is 16 residues long. CDR3 nucleotide sequence: TGTGCCAGCAGCTCGCGCTTCGGGTCTGCTAACTATGGCTACACCTTC. Translating gives CASSSRFGSANYGYTF.

V gene TRBV2 combines with J gene TRBJ2-7; D might be TRBD1 (5 bases). Trimming shortened V by 5 bases and J by 3 bases, and 11 bases separated the two germline ends. CDR1 and CDR2 from the germline V gene are SNHLY and FYNNEI. CDR3 length: 13 residues. The CDR3 loop reads CASSYSGFYEQYF. CDR3 nucleotides: TGTGCCAGCAGTTATTCAGGGTTCTACGAGCAGTACTTC. Supplemented by reference TRBV2 and TRBJ2-7, the full variable domain reads EPEVTQTPSHQVTQMGQEVILRCVPISNHLYFYWYRQILGQKVEFLVSFYNNEISEKSEIFDDQFSVERPDGSNFTLKIRSTKLEDSAMYFCASSYSGFYEQYFGPGTRLTVT.

V usage is TRBV6-4 and J usage is TRBJ1-6; a possible D gene is TRBD1 (6 bases). The CDR3 is made up of 14 amino acids. The ends were cut back, 6 bases at V and 7 bases at J, with 13 bases in the middle. The germline CDR1 and CDR2 sequences are MRHNA and SNTAGT. The CDR3 sequence is CASRGQGTNSPLHF. DNA for the CDR3: TGTGCCAGCAGAGGCCAGGGGACCAATTCACCCCTCCACTTT.

This clone showed up just once. The genes are TRBV4-1 and TRBJ2-7; D not certain. V lost 0 bases and J lost 3, with 6 bases in between. The CDR3 is made up of 13 amino acids. Looked up from germline, CDR1 is MGHRA and CDR2 is YSYEKL. The CDR3 loop reads CASSQDSVYEQYF. The CDR3 region has the DNA TGCGCCAGCAGCCAAGATAGTGTCTACGAGCAGTACTTC.